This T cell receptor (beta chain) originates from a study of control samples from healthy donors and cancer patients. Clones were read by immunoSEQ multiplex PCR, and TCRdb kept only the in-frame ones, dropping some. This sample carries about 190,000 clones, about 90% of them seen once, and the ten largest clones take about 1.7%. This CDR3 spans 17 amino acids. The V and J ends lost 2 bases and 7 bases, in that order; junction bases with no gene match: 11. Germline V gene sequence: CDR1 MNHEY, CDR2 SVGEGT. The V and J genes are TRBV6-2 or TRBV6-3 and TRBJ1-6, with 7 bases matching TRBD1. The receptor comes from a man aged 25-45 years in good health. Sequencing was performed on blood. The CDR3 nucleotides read TGTGCCAGCAGTTACCACTGGGCGGAAGGGGGCAATTCACCCCTCCACTTT. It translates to CASSYHWAEGGNSPLHF.